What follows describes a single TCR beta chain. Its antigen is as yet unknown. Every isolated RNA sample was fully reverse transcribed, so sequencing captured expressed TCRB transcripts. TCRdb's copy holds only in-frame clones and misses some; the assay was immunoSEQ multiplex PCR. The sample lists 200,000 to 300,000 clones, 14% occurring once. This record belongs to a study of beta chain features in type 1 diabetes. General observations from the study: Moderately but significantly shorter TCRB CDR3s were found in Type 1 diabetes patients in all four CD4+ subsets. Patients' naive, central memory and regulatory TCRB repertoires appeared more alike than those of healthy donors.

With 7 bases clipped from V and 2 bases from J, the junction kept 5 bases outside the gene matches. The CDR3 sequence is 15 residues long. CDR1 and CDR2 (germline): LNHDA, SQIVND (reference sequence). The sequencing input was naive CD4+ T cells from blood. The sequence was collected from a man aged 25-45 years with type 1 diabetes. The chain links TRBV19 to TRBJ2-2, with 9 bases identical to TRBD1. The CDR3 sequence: CASTGQGRNTGELFF. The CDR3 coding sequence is TGTGCCAGTACCGGACAGGGGCGCAACACCGGGGAGCTGTTTTTT.